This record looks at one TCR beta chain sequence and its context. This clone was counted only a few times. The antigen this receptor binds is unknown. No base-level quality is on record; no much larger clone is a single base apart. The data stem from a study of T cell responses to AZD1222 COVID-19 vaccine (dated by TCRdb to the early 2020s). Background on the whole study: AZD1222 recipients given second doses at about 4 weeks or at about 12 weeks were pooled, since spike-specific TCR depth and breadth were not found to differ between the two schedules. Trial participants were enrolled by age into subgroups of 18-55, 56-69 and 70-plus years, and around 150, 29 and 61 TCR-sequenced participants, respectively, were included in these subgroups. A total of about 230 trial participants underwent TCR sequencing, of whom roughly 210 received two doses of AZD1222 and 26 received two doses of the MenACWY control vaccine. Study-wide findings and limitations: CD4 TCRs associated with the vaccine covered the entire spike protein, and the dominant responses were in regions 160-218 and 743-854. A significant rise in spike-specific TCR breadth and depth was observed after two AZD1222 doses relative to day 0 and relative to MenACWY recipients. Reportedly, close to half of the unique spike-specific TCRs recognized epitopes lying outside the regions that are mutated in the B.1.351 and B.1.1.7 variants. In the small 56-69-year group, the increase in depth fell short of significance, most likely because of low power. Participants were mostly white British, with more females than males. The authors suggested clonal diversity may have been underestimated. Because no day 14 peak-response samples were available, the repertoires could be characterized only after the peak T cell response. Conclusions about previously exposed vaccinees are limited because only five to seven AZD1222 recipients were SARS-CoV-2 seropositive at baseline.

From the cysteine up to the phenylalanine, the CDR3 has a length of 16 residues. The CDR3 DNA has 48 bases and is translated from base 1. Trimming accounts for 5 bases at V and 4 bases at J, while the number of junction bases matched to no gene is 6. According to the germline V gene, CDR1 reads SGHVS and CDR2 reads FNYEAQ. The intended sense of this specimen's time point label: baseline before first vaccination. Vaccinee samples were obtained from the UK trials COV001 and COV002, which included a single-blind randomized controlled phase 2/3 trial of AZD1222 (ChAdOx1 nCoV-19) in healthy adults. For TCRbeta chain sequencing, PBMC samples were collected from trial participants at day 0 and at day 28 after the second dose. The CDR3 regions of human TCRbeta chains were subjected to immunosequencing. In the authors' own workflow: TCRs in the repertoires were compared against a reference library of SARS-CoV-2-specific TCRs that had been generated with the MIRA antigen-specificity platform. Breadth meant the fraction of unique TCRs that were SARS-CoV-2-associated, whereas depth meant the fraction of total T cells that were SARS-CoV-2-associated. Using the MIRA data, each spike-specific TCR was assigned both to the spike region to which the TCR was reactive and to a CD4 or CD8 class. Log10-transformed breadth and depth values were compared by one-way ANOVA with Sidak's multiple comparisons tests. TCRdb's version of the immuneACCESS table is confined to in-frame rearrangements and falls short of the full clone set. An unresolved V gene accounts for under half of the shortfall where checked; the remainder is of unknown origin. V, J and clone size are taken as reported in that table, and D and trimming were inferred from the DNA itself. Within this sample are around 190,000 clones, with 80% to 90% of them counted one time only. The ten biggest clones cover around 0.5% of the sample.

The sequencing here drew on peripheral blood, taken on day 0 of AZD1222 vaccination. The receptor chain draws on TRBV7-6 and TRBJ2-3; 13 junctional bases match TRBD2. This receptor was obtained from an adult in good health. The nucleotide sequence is TGTGCCAGCAGCCCCCGGACTAGCGGGAGACCAGATACGCAGTATTTT. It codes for CASSPRTSGRPDTQYF.